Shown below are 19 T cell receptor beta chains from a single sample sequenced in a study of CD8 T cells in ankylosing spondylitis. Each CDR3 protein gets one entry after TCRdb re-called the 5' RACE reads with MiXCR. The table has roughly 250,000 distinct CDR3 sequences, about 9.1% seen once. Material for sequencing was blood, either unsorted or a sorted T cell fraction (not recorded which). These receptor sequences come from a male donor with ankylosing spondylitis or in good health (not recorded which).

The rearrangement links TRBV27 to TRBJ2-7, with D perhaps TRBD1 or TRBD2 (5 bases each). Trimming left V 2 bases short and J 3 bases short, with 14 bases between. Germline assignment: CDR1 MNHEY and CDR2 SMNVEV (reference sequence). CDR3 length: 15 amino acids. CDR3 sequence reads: CASSLTGAGNYEQYF. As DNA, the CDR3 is TGTGCCAGCAGTTTAACCGGGGCCGGAAACTACGAGCAGTACTTC.

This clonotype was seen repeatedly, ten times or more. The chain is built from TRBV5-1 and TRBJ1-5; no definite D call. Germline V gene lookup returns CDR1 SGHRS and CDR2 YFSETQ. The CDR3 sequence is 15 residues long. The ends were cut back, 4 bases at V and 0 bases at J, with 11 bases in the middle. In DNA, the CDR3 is TGCGCCAGCAGCCCCTCTCCAGGTAGCAATCAGCCCCAGCATTTT. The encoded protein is CASSPSPGSNQPQHF.

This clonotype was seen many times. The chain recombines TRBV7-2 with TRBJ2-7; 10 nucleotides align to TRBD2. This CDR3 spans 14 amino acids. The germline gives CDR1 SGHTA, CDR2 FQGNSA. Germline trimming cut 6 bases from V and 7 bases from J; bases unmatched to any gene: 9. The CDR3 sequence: CASRTGLAGEEQYF. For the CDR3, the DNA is TGTGCCAGCAGAACCGGGCTAGCGGGAGAAGAGCAGTACTTC.

Written as DNA, the CDR3 is TGTGCCAGCAGCTCGACAGTAGACACAGATACGCAGTATTTT. Translated: CASSSTVDTDTQYF. The chain recombines TRBV7-3 with TRBJ2-3, with D perhaps TRBD1 (5 bases). V was cut by 4 bases and J by 2 bases, with 10 bases left in between. The germline V gene has CDR1 SGHTA and CDR2 FQGTGA. The CDR3 loop spans 14 amino acids.

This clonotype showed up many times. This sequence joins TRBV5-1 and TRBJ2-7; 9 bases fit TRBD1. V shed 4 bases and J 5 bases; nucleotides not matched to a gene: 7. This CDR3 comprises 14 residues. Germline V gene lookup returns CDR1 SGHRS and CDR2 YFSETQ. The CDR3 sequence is CASSPGQGLHEQYF. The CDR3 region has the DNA TGCGCCAGCAGCCCGGGACAGGGTCTTCACGAGCAGTACTTC. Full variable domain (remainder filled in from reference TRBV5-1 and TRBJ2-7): KAGVTQTPRYLIKTRGQQVTLSCSPISGHRSVSWYQQTPGQGLQFLFEYFSETQRNKGNFPGRFSGRQFSNSRSEMNVSTLELGDSALYLCASSPGQGLHEQYFGPGTRLTVT.

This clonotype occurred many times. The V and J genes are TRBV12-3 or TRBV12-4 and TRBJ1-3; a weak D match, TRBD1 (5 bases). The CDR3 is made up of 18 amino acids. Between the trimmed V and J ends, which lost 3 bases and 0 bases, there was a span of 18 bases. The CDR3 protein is CASSFRPPGSTSGNTIYF. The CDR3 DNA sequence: TGTGCCAGCAGTTTTCGCCCCCCAGGGAGTACCTCTGGAAACACCATATATTTT.

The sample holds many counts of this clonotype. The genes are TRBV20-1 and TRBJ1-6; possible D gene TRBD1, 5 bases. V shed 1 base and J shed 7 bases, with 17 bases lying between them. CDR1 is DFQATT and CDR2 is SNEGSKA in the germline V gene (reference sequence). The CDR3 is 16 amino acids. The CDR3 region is CSARGAGNVANSPLHF. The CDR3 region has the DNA TGCAGTGCTAGAGGGGCAGGGAACGTTGCCAATTCACCCCTCCACTTT.

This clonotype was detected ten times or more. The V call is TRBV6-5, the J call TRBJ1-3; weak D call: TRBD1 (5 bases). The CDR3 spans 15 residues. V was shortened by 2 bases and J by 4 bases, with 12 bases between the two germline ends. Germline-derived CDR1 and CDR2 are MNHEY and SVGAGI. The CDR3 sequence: CASSYNGGAGNTIYF. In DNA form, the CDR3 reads TGTGCCAGCAGTTACAATGGCGGGGCAGGAAACACCATATATTTT.

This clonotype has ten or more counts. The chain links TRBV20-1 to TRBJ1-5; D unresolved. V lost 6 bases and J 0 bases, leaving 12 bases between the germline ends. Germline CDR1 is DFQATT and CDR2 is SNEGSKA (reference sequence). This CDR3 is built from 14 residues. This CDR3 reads CSAGRGISNQPQHF. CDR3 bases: TGCAGTGCAGGGAGAGGAATTAGCAATCAGCCCCAGCATTTT.

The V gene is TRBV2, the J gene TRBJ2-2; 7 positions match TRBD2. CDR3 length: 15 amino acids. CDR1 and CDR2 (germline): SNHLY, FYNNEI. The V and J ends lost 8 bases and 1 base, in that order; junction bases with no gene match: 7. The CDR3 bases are TGTGCCAGCGGAGGAACGGGAGGGAACACCGGGGAGCTGTTTTTT. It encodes CASGGTGGNTGELFF.

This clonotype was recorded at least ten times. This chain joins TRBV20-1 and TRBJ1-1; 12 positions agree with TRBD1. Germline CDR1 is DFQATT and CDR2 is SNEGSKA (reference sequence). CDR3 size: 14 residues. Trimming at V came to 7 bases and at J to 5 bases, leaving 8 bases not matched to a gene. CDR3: CSVGQGAMETEAFF. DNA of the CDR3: TGCAGTGTGGGACAGGGGGCAATGGAAACTGAAGCTTTCTTT.

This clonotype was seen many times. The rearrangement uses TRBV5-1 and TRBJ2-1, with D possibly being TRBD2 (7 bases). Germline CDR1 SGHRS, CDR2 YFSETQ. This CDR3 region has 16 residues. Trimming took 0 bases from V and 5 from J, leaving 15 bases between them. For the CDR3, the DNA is TGCGCCAGCAGCTTGGCCGGGTCGGGGGGCCACAATGAGCAGTTCTTC. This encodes CASSLAGSGGHNEQFF.

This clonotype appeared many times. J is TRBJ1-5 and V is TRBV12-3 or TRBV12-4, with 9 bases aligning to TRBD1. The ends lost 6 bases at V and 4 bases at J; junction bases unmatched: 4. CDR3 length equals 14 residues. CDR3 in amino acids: CASSPTGGNQPQHF. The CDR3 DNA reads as TGTGCCAGCAGCCCGACAGGGGGTAATCAGCCCCAGCATTTT.

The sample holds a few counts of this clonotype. DNA of the CDR3: TGTGCCAGCTCACTAGGACAGGCAGTCCCTGAAGCTTTCTTT. This codes for CASSLGQAVPEAFF. This chain joins TRBV18 and TRBJ1-1; 7 bases agree with TRBD1. Germline CDR1 KGHSH, CDR2 LQKENI. The trim removed 4 bases at V and 6 bases at J, leaving 8 bases unmatched. The CDR3 consists of 14 residues.

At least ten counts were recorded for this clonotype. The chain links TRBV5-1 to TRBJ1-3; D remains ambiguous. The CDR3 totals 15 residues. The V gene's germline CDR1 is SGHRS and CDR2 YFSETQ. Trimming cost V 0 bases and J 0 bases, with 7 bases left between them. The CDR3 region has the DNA TGCGCCAGCAGCTTGGATGCCAGCTCTGGAAACACCATATATTTT. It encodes CASSLDASSGNTIYF.

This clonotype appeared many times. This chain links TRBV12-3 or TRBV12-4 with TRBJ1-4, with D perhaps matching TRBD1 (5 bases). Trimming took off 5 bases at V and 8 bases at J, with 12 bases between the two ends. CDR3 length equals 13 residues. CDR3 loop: CASSPRGSEKLFF. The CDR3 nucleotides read TGTGCCAGCAGTCCAAGGGGAAGCGAAAAACTGTTTTTT.

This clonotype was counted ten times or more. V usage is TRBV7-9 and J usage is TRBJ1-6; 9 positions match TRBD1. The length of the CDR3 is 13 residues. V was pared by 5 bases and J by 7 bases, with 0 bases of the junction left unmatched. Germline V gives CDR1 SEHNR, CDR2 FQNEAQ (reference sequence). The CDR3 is CASSGQGNSPLHF. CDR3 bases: TGTGCCAGCAGCGGACAGGGGAATTCACCCCTCCACTTT.

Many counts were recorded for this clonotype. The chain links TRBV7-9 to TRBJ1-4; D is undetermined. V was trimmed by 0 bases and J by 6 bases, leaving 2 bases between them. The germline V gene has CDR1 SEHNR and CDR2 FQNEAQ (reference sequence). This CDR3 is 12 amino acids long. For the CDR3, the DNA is TGTGCCAGCAGCTTAGCGGATGAAAAACTGTTTTTT. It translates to CASSLADEKLFF.

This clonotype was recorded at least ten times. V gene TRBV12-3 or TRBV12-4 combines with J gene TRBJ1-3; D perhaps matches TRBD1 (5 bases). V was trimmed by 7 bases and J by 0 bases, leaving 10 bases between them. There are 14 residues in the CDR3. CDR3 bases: TGTGCCAGCATCGGGACTAACTCTGGAAACACCATATATTTT. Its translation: CASIGTNSGNTIYF.